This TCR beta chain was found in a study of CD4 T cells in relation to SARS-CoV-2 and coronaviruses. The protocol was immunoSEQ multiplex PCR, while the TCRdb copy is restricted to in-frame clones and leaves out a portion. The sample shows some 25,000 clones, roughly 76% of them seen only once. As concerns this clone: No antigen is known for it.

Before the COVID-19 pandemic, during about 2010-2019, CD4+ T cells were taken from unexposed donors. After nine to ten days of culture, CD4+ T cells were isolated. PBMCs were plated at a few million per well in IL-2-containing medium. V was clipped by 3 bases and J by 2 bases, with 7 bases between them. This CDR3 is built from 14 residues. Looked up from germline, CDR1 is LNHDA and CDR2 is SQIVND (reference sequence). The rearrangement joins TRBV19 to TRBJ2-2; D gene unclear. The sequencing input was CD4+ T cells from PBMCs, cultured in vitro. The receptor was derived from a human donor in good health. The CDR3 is CASSMSRNTGELFF. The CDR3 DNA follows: TGTGCCAGTAGTATGAGTCGCAACACCGGGGAGCTGTTTTTT.